One and the same sample provided the 4 T cell receptor beta chains below, sequenced in a study of metastatic and nonmetastatic thyroid tumors. Every patient was untreated before thyroid surgery. TCRdb recomputed clones from the PCR reads via MiXCR. Among about 25,000 clones listed, roughly 19% were seen once. Sequenced sample: blood. The receptors were gathered from a male donor with papillary thyroid cancer or a benign thyroid nodule (not recorded which). Some clones in this sample may be carry-over from other donors' samples.

As concerns this clone: With a much larger clone just one base away, this may be a read error. Within the sample, other DNA sequences also encode this same CDR3. The chain has TRBV12-3 or TRBV12-4 and TRBJ2-5, with TRBD2 as a possible D gene (6 bases). CDR3 length equals 14 residues. Trimming shortened V by 6 bases and J by 7 bases, and 18 bases separated the two germline ends. CDR3 loop: CASRPGPTEGTQYF. The CDR3 region has the DNA TGTGCCAGCAGACCCGGTCCTACGGAGGGGACCCAGTACTTC.

This clone was recorded many times. Germline and junction disagree at one end, which may indicate a read error. This chain uses TRBV4-1 with TRBJ2-4; D is undetermined. The CDR3 has 13 residues. Germline V gives CDR1 MGHRA, CDR2 YSYEKL. CDR3 region: CASSQDRALKPHF. The CDR3 bases are TGCGCCAGCAGCCAGGACCGGGCCCTCAAACCCCACTTC.

This clone has at least ten counts. The rearrangement joins TRBV5-1 to TRBJ2-1; D remains ambiguous. The V end lost 0 bases, the J end lost 2 bases, and 6 bases lay between the germline ends. Germline values: CDR1 SGHRS, CDR2 YFSETQ. This CDR3 region has 14 residues. The CDR3 region is CASSLEIAYNEQFF. In nucleotides, the CDR3 is TGCGCCAGCAGCTTGGAAATAGCCTACAATGAGCAGTTCTTC. Using reference TRBV5-1 and TRBJ2-1 for the parts outside the CDR3, the full variable domain is KAGVTQTPRYLIKTRGQQVTLSCSPISGHRSVSWYQQTPGQGLQFLFEYFSETQRNKGNFPGRFSGRQFSNSRSEMNVSTLELGDSALYLCASSLEIAYNEQFFGPGTRLTVL.

V is TRBV15 and J is TRBJ2-7, with 9 bases lining up with TRBD1. This CDR3 has 16 residues. The V and J ends lost 1 base and 6 bases, in that order; junction bases with no gene match: 10. Germline-derived CDR1 and CDR2 are LNHNV and YYDKDF (reference sequence). In DNA, the CDR3 is TGTGCCACCAGCAGAGTCTTCTGGACAGGGGCCCTCGAGCAGTACTTC. Its protein product is CATSRVFWTGALEQYF.